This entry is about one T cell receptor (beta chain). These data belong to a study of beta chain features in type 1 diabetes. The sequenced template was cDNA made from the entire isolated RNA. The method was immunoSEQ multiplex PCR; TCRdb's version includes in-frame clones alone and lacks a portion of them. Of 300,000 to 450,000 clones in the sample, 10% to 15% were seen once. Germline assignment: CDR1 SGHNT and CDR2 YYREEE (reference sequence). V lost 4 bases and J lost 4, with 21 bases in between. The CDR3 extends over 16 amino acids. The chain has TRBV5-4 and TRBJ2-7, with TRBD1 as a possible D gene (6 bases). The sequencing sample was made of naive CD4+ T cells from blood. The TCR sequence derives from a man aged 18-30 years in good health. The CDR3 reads CASSNTGTLRRYEQYF. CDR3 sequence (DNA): TGTGCCAGCAGCAATACAGGGACCCTACGAAGGTACGAGCAGTACTTC.